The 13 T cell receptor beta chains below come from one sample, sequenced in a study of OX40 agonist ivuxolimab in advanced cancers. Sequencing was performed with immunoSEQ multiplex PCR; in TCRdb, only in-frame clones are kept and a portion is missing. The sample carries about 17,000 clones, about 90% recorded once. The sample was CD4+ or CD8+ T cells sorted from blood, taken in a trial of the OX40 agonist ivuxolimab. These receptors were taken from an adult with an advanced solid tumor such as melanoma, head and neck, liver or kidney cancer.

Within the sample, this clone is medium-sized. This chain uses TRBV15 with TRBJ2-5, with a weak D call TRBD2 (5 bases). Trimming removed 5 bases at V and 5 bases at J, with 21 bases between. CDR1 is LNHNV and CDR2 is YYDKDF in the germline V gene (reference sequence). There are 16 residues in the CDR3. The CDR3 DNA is TGTGCCACCAGCCGAAAATCCGGCCTTGGGAGTGAGACCCAGTACTTC. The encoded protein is CATSRKSGLGSETQYF.

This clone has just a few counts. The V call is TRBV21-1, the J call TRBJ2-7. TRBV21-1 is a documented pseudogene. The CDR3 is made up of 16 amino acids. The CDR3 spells CASSRRGEGAVYEQYF. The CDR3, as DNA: TGTGCCAGCAGCAGGCGCGGGGAGGGGGCCGTCTACGAGCAGTACTTC.

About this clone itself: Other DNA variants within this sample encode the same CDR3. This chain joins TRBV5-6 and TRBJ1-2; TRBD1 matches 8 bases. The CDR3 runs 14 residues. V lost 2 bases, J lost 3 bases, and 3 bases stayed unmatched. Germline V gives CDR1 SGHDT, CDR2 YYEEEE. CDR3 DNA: TGTGCCAGCAGCTTCGGACAGGGAGACTATGGCTACACCTTC. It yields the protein CASSFGQGDYGYTF.

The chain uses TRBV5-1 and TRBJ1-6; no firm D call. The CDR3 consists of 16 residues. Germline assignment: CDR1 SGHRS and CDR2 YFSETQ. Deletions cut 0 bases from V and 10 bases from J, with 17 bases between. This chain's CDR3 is CASSLVTGWPGSPLHF. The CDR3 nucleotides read TGCGCCAGCAGCTTGGTGACGGGTTGGCCGGGCTCACCCCTCCACTTT.

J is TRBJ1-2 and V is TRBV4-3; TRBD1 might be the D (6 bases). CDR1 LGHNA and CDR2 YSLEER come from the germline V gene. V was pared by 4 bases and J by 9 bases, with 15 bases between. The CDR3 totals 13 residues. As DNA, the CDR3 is TGCGCCAGCAGCCCGGGGGACATGCGGAGCTACACCTTC. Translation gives CASSPGDMRSYTF.

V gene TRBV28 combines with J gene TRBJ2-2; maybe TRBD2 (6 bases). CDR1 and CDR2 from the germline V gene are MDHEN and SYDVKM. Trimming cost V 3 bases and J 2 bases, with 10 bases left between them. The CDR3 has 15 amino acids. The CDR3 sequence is CASSFFGRNTGELFF. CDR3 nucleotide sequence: TGTGCCAGCAGTTTTTTCGGGAGAAACACCGGGGAGCTGTTTTTT.

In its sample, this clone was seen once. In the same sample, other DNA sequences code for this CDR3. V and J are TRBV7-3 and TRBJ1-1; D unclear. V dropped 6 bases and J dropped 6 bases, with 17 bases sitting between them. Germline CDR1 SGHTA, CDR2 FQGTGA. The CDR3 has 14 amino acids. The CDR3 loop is CASSSDPLGAEAFF. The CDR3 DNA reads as TGTGCCAGCAGTTCGGACCCACTTGGGGCTGAAGCTTTCTTT.

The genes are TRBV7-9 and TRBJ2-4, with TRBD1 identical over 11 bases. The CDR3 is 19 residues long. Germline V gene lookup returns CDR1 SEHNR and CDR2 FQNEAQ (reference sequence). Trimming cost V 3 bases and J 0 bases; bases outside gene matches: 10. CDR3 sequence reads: CASSFRTGGAQLAKNIQYF. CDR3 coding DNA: TGTGCCAGCAGCTTCCGGACAGGGGGCGCCCAGTTAGCCAAAAACATTCAGTACTTC. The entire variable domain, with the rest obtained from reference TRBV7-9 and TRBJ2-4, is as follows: DTGVSQNPRHKITKRGQNVTFRCDPISEHNRLYWYRQTLGQGPEFLTYFQNEAQLEKSRLLSDRFSAERPKGSFSTLEIQRTEQGDSAMYLCASSFRTGGAQLAKNIQYFGAGTRLSVL.

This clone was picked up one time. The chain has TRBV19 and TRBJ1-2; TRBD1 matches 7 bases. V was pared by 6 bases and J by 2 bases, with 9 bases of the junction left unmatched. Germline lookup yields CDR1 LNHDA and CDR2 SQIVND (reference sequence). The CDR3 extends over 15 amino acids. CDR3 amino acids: CASSEWDRGNYGYTF. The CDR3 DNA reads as TGTGCCAGTAGCGAGTGGGACAGAGGAAACTATGGCTACACCTTC.

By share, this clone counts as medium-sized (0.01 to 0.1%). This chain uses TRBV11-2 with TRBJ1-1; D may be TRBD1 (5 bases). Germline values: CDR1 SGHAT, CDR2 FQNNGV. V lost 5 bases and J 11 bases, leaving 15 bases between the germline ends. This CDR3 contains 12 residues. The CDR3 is CASSHVGPSAFF. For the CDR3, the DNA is TGTGCCAGCAGCCACGTGGGGCCCTCCGCTTTCTTT.

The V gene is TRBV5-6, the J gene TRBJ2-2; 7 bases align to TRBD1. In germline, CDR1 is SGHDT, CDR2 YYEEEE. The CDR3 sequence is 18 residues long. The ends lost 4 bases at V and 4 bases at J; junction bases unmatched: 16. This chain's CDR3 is CASSRAGTAFLVTGELFF. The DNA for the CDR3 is TGTGCCAGCAGCCGTGCCGGGACAGCTTTTTTAGTCACCGGGGAGCTGTTTTTT.

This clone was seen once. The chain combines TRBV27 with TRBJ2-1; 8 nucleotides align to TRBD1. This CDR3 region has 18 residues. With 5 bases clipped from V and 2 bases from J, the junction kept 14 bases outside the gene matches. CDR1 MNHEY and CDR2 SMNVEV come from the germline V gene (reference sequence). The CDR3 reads CASSPSGTGRVAYNEQFF. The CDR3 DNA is TGTGCCAGCAGTCCCTCAGGGACAGGTCGAGTTGCCTACAATGAGCAGTTCTTC.

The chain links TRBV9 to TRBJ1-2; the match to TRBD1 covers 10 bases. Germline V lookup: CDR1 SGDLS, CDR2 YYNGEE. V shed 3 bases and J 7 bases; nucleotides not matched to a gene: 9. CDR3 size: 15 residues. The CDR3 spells CASSASGTGVFGYTF. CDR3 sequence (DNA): TGTGCCAGCAGCGCCTCCGGGACAGGGGTTTTTGGCTACACCTTC.